This TCR beta chain came from a study of glioma-infiltrating T cells after dendritic cell vaccination. At the level of the study: Monocyte-derived dendritic cells, cultured approximately 7 days with IL-4 and GM-CSF, were pulsed with autologous tumor lysate. Dendritic cell vaccine was injected intradermally three times, biweekly.

Germline assignment: CDR1 SNHLY and CDR2 FYNNEI. V lost 6 bases, J lost 2 bases, and 10 bases lay in between. The CDR3 has 14 amino acids. Method: immunoSEQ multiplex PCR; TCRdb's copy keeps in-frame clones and lacks some. Of around 100,000 clones listed, roughly 80% are singletons. This clone was seen only a few times. V is TRBV2 and J is TRBJ2-2; D is perhaps TRBD1 (6 bases). This clonotype originated in a human donor with glioblastoma. The specimen comprised blood, sampled before dendritic cell vaccination. CDR3 loop: CASRPGHNTGELFF. The DNA of the CDR3 is TGTGCCAGCAGGCCGGGACATAACACCGGGGAGCTGTTTTTT.